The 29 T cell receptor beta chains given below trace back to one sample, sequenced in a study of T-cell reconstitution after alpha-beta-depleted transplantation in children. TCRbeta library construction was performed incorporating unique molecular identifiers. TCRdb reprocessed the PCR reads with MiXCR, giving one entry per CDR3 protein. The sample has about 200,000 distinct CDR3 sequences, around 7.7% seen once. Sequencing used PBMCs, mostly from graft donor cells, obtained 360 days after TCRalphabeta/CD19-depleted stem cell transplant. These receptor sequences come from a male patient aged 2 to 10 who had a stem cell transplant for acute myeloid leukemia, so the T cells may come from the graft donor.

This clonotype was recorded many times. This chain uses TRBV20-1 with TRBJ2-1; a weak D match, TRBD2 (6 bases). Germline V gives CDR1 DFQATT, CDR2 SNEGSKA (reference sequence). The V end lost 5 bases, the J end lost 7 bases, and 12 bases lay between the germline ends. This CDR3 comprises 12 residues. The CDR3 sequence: CSAFLASNEQFF. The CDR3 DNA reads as TGCAGTGCTTTCCTAGCGTCAAATGAGCAGTTCTTC.

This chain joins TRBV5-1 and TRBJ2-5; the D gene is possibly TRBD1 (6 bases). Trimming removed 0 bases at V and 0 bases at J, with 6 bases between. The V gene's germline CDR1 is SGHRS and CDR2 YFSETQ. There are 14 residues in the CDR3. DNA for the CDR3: TGCGCCAGCAGCTTGGAGGGGGACCAAGAGACCCAGTACTTC. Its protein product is CASSLEGDQETQYF. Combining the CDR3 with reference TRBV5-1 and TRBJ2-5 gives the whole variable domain KAGVTQTPRYLIKTRGQQVTLSCSPISGHRSVSWYQQTPGQGLQFLFEYFSETQRNKGNFPGRFSGRQFSNSRSEMNVSTLELGDSALYLCASSLEGDQETQYFGPGTRLLVL.

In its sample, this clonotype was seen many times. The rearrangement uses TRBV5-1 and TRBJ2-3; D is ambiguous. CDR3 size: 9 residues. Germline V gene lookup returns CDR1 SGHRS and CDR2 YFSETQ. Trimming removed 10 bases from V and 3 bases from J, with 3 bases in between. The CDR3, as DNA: TGCGCCGGTACAGATACGCAGTATTTT. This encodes CAGTDTQYF.

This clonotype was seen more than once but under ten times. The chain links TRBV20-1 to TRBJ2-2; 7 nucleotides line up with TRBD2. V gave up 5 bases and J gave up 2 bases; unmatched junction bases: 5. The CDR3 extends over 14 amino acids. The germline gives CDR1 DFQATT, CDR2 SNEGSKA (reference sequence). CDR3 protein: CSAWGGGNTGELFF. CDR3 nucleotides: TGCAGTGCTTGGGGGGGGGGAAACACCGGGGAGCTGTTTTTT.

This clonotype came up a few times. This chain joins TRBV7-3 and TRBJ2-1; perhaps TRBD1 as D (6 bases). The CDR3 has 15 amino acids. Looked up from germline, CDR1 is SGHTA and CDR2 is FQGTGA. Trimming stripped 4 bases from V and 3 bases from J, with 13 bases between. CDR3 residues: CASSSRAGDYNEQFF. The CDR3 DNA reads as TGTGCCAGCAGCTCAAGGGCAGGGGACTACAATGAGCAGTTCTTC.

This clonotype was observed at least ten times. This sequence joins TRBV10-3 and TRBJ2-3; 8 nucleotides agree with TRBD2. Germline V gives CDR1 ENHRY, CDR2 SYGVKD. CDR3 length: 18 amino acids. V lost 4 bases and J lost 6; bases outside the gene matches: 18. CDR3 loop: CAISGGASGGPGADTQYF. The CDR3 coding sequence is TGTGCCATCAGTGGGGGGGCCAGCGGGGGCCCTGGTGCCGATACGCAGTATTTT.

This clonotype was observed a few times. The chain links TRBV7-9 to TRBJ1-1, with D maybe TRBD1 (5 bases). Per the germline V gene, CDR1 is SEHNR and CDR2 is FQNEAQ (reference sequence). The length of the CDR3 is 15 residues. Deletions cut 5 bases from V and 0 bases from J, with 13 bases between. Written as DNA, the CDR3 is TGTGCCAGCAGCCTTCCGGGACGGCTGAACACTGAAGCTTTCTTT. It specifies CASSLPGRLNTEAFF.

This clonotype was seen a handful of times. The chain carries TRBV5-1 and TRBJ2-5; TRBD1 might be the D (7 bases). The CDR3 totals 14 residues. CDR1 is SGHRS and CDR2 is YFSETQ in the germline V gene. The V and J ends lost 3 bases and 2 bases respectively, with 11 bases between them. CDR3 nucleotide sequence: TGCGCCAGCAGCTCAGGGGGACTTCAAGAGACCCAGTACTTC. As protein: CASSSGGLQETQYF.

CDR3 sequence (DNA): TGCAGTGCTATTGGGGGTCCTGCCTCAGCCAAAAACATTCAGTACTTC. This encodes CSAIGGPASAKNIQYF. V and J are TRBV20-1 and TRBJ2-4; D could derive from TRBD1 or TRBD2 (5 bases each). CDR1 is DFQATT, CDR2 SNEGSKA, per germline (reference sequence). The CDR3 extends over 16 amino acids. V lost 4 bases and J 0 bases, leaving 16 bases between the germline ends.

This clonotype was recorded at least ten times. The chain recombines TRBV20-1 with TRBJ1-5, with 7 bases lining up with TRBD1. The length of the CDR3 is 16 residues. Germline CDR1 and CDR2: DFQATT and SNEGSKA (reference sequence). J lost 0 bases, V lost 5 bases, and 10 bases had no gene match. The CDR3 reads CSAPKIGQASNQPQHF. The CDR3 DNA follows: TGCAGTGCTCCGAAGATAGGACAGGCTAGCAATCAGCCCCAGCATTTT.

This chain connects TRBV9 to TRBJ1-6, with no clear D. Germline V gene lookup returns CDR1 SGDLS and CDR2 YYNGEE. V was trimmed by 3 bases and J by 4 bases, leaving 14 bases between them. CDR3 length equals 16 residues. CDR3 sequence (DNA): TGTGCCAGCAGCGCCTGGGGAGATCCTTATAATTCACCCCTCCACTTT. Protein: CASSAWGDPYNSPLHF.

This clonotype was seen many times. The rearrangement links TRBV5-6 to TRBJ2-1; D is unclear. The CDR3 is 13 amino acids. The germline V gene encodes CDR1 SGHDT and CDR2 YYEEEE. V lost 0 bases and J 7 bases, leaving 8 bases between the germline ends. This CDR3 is CASSLEYGNEQFF. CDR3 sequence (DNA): TGTGCCAGCAGCTTGGAATACGGGAATGAGCAGTTCTTC.

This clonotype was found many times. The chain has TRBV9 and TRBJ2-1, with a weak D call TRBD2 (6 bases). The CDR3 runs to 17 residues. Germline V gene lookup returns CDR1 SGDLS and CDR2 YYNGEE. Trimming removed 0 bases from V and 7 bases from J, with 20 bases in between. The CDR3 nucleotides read TGTGCCAGCAGCGTAGATCCGTATGGGACGCGGGGTAATGAGCAGTTCTTC. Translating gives CASSVDPYGTRGNEQFF.

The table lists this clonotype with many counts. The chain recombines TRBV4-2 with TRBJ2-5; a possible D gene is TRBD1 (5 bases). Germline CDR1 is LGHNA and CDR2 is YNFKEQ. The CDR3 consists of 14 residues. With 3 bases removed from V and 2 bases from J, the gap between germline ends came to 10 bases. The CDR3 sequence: CASSHATVQETQYF. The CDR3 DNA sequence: TGTGCCAGCAGCCACGCGACAGTACAAGAGACCCAGTACTTC.

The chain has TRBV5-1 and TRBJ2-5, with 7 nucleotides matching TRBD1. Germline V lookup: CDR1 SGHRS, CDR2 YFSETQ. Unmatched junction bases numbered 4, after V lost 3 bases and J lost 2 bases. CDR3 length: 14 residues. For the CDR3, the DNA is TGCGCCAGCAGCTCACAGGGGCAGCAAGAGACCCAGTACTTC. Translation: CASSSQGQQETQYF.

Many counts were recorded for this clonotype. CDR3 in DNA: TGTGCCAGCATCTTTAGCGGGGGTTCAGATACGCAGTATTTT. Amino acid sequence: CASIFSGGSDTQYF. This chain connects TRBV12-3 or TRBV12-4 to TRBJ2-3; 9 positions agree with TRBD2. The CDR3 loop spans 14 amino acids. The J segment lost 4 bases and the V segment lost 7 bases, leaving 6 bases of the junction unmatched.

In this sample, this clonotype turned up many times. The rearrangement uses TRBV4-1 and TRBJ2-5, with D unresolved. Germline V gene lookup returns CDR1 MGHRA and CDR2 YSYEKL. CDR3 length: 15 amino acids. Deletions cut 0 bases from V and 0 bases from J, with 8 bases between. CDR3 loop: CASSQDSNNQETQYF. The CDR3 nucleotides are TGCGCCAGCAGCCAAGATTCGAACAACCAAGAGACCCAGTACTTC.

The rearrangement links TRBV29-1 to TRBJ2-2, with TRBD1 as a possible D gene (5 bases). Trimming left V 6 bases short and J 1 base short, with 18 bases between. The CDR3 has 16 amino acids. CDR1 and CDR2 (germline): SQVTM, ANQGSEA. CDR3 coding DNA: TGCAGCGTCGAACCACGAGAAAGGGGGAACACCGGGGAGCTGTTTTTT. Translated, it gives CSVEPRERGNTGELFF.

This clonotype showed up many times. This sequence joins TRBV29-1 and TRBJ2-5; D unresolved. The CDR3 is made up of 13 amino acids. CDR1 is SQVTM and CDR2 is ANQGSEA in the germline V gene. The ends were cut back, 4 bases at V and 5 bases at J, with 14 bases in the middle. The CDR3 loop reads CSVGNTLRETQYF. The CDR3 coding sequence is TGCAGCGTTGGTAATACTCTCCGGGAGACCCAGTACTTC.

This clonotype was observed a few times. The CDR3, as DNA: TGTGCCAGCGCACTGACCCTCCGAAGCACAGATACGCAGTATTTT. Residues: CASALTLRSTDTQYF. The V call is TRBV4-2, the J call TRBJ2-3; D call uncertain. Germline lookup yields CDR1 LGHNA and CDR2 YNFKEQ. The CDR3 length is 15 residues. V gave up 8 bases and J gave up 0 bases, with 15 bases separating them.

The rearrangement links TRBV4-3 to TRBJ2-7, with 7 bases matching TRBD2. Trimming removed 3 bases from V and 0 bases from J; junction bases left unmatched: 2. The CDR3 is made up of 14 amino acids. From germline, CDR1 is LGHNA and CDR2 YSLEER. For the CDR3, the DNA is TGCGCCAGCAGCCACCTAGCGGACTCCTACGAGCAGTACTTC. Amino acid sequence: CASSHLADSYEQYF.

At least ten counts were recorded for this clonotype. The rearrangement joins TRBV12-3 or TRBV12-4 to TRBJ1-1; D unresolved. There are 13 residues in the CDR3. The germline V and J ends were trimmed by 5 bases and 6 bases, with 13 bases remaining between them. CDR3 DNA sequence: TGTGCCAGCAGTGCCCAGGTAAGGGCTGAAGCTTTCTTT. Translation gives CASSAQVRAEAFF.

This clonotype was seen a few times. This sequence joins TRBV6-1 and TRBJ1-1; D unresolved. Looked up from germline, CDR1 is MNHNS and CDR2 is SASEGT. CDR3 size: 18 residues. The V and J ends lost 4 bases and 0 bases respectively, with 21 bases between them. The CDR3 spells CASSGRVLRITVNTEAFF. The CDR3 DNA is TGTGCCAGCAGTGGACGTGTGTTAAGAATCACAGTGAACACTGAAGCTTTCTTT.

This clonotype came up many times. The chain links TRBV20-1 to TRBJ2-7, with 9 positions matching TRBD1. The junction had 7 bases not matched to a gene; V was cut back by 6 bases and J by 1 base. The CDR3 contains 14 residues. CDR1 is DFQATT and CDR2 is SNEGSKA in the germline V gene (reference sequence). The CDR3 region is CSAHPGQGSYEQYF. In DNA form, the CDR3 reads TGCAGTGCACATCCGGGACAGGGTTCCTACGAGCAGTACTTC.

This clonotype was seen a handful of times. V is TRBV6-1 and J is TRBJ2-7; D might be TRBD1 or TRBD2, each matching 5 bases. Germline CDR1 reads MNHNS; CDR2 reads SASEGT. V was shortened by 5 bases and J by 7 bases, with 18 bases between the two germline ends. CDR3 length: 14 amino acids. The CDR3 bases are TGTGCCAGCAGTCCAAAGGGACCCGGGCGGGAGCAGTACGTC. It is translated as CASSPKGPGREQYV.

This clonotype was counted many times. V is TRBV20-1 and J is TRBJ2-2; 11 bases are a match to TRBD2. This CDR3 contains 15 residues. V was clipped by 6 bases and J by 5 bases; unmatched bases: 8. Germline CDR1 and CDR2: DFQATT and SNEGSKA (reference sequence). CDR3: CSAHRLAGNTGELFF. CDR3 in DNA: TGCAGTGCCCATCGACTAGCGGGAAATACCGGGGAGCTGTTTTTT.

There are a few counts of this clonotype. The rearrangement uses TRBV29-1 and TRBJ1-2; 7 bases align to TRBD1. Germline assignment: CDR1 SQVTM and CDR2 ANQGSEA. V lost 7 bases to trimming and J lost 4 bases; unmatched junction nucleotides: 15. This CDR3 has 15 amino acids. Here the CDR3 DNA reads TGCAGCGCCAATGGTGGGTTTGGACAGGCCTATGGCTACACCTTC. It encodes CSANGGFGQAYGYTF.

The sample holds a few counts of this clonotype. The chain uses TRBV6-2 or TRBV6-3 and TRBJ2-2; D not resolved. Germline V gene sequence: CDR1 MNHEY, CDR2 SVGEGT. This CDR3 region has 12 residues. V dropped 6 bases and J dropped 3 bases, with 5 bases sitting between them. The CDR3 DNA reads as TGTGCCAGCAGCGGGTACACCGGGGAGCTGTTTTTT. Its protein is CASSGYTGELFF.

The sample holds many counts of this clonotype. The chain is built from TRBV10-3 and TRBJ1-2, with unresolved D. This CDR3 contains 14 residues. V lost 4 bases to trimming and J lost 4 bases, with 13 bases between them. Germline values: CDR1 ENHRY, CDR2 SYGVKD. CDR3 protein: CAISGDVRSYGYTF. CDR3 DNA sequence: TGTGCCATCAGTGGAGATGTAAGGAGCTATGGCTACACCTTC.